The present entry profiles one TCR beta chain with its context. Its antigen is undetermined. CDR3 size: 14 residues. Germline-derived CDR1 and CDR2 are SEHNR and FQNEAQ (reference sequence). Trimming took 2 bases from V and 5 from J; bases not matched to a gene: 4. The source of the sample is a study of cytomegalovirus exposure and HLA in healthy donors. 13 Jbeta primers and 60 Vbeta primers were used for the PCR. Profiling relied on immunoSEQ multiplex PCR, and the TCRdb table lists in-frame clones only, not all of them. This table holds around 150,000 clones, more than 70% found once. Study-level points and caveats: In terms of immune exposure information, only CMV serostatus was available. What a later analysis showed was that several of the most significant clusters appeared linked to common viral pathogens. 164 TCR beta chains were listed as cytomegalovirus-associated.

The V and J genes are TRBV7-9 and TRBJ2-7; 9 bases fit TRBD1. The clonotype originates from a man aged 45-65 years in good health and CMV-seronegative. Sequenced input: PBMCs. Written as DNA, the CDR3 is TGTGCCAGCAGCTTACCACAGGGGGCGGACGAGCAGTACTTC. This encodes CASSLPQGADEQYF.